The 20 T cell receptor beta chains in this list originate from one sample, sequenced in a study of blood T cell repertoires in COVID-19. The assay was immunoSEQ multiplex PCR, and TCRdb's table has in-frame clones only and misses some. Among 60,000 or so clones, roughly 85% were seen once, and the ten largest hold about 17%. Sequenced: peripheral blood. All receptors derive from a human donor in a cohort sampled during active COVID-19.

The chain has TRBV27 and TRBJ2-7, with 10 bases fitting TRBD1. CDR3 length equals 14 residues. The V and J ends lost 4 bases and 7 bases, in that order; junction bases with no gene match: 7. The germline V gene has CDR1 MNHEY and CDR2 SMNVEV (reference sequence). The CDR3 region has the DNA TGTGCCAGCAGTTATCGACAGGGGGCGCGAGAGCAGTACTTC. It translates to CASSYRQGAREQYF.

V gene TRBV6-2 or TRBV6-3 combines with J gene TRBJ2-1; D remains unclear. The CDR3 length is 16 residues. The germline CDR1 and CDR2 sequences are MNHEY and SVGEGT. Trimming took 0 bases from V and 1 from J, leaving 10 bases between them. CDR3 DNA: TGTGCCAGCAGTTACTCTTCAGAGGCTTCCTACAATGAGCAGTTCTTC. This codes for CASSYSSEASYNEQFF.

The V and J genes are TRBV3-1 (or the pseudogene TRBV3-2) and TRBJ2-7; TRBD1 is a possible D gene (6 bases). The CDR3 spans 12 residues. Germline CDR1 is LGHDT and CDR2 is YNNKEL (reference sequence). V was shortened by 1 base and J by 9 bases, with 10 bases between the two germline ends. DNA of the CDR3: TGTGCCAGCAGCCAAGGGAGCAGGGGGCAGTACTTC. Protein product: CASSQGSRGQYF.

The chain is built from TRBV30 and TRBJ2-1; D might be TRBD2 (6 bases). Germline CDR1 reads GTSNPN; CDR2 reads SVGIG (reference sequence). The V end was cut by 2 bases, the J end by 10 bases, with 21 bases between. CDR3 size: 15 residues. In nucleotides, the CDR3 is TGTGCCTGGAGTAATCCAACTAGCCCCCGCTCCGAGCAGTTCTTC. This encodes CAWSNPTSPRSEQFF.

The chain links TRBV9 to TRBJ2-5; 7 bases fit TRBD1. Germline V gene lookup returns CDR1 SGDLS and CDR2 YYNGEE. The CDR3 spans 16 residues. V was pared by 3 bases and J by 1 base, with 9 bases of the junction left unmatched. Written as DNA, the CDR3 is TGTGCCAGCAGCGCGGGCCCCGGGACAGTCCAAGAGACCCAGTACTTC. It specifies CASSAGPGTVQETQYF.

The chain links TRBV3-1 (or the pseudogene TRBV3-2) to TRBJ2-2; 8 bases are shared with TRBD1. The CDR3 spans 15 residues. Germline trimming cut 4 bases from V and 5 bases from J; bases unmatched to any gene: 6. Germline values: CDR1 LGHDT, CDR2 YNNKEL (reference sequence). CDR3 sequence reads: CASSPRGRGTGELFF. CDR3 nucleotides: TGTGCCAGCAGCCCCAGGGGGCGTGGAACCGGGGAGCTGTTTTTT.

The chain carries TRBV4-1 and TRBJ2-3, with TRBD2 matching over 14 bases. CDR3 length: 15 amino acids. After removal of 6 bases from V and 1 base from J, the junction contained 0 bases not matched to a gene. Germline CDR1 MGHRA, CDR2 YSYEKL. DNA of the CDR3: TGCGCCAGCAGGACTAGCGGGGGGGGCACAGATACGCAGTATTTT. This sequence encodes CASRTSGGGTDTQYF.

The rearrangement links TRBV6-2 or TRBV6-3 to TRBJ1-2; 9 bases fit TRBD1. V lost 6 bases to trimming and J lost 6 bases; unmatched junction nucleotides: 8. Germline CDR1 MNHEY, CDR2 SVGEGT. The CDR3 runs to 14 residues. The CDR3 DNA reads as TGTGCCAGCAGCCTACAGGGGGCTTTGGATGGCTACACCTTC. Translated: CASSLQGALDGYTF.

The CDR3 DNA sequence: TGCGCCAGCAGCGAACGAACTTCCGGTCTAGCGGGGGGGGTCAATGAGCAGTTCTTC. Protein product: CASSERTSGLAGGVNEQFF. This chain connects TRBV4-1 to TRBJ2-1, with 12 bases identical to TRBD2. The germline CDR1 and CDR2 sequences are MGHRA and YSYEKL. With 5 bases clipped from V and 6 bases from J, the junction kept 17 bases outside the gene matches. The CDR3 loop spans 19 amino acids.

The J gene is TRBJ2-7, the V gene TRBV11-3; D is unresolved. Germline values: CDR1 SGHNT, CDR2 YENEEA. This CDR3 is 11 amino acids long. Deletions cut 2 bases from V and 6 bases from J, with 5 bases between. This CDR3 is CASSLRGEQYF. The CDR3 bases are TGTGCCAGCAGCTTACGCGGCGAGCAGTACTTC.

The table lists this clone with a few counts. The chain combines TRBV9 with TRBJ2-3; D may be TRBD2 (5 bases). V lost 0 bases and J 3 bases, leaving 11 bases between the germline ends. Germline lookup yields CDR1 SGDLS and CDR2 YYNGEE. The CDR3 totals 15 residues. This chain's CDR3 is CASSVDGISTDTQYF. DNA for the CDR3: TGTGCCAGCAGCGTAGACGGGATAAGTACAGATACGCAGTATTTT.

This clone was observed many times. This chain uses TRBV18 with TRBJ2-2; D is unclear. V was pared by 6 bases and J by 4 bases, with 6 bases between. Germline V lookup: CDR1 KGHSH, CDR2 LQKENI. The CDR3 length is 12 residues. The chain's CDR3 is CASSLPTGELFF. The CDR3 nucleotides are TGTGCCAGCTCCCTTCCCACCGGGGAGCTGTTTTTT.

The V and J genes are TRBV7-9 and TRBJ2-5; 7 bases map to TRBD2. The germline CDR1 and CDR2 sequences are SEHNR and FQNEAQ (reference sequence). This CDR3 contains 13 residues. The V and J ends lost 5 bases and 7 bases, in that order; junction bases with no gene match: 7. The CDR3 is CASSLGTIGTQYF. The DNA of the CDR3 is TGTGCCAGCAGCCTCGGGACTATTGGGACCCAGTACTTC.

V is TRBV7-9 and J is TRBJ2-3; the match to TRBD1 covers 7 bases. This CDR3 contains 14 residues. Germline V gene lookup returns CDR1 SEHNR and CDR2 FQNEAQ (reference sequence). V lost 5 bases, J lost 11 bases, and 13 bases stayed unmatched. The CDR3 spells CASSPGTAPGGQYF. Written as DNA, the CDR3 is TGTGCCAGCAGCCCAGGGACGGCCCCAGGGGGGCAGTATTTT.

The rearrangement uses TRBV5-1 and TRBJ1-1; TRBD1 might be the D (5 bases). CDR1 SGHRS and CDR2 YFSETQ come from the germline V gene. The CDR3 extends over 12 amino acids. Deletions cut 5 bases from V and 11 bases from J, with 16 bases between. As DNA, the CDR3 is TGCGCCAGCAGGAAGGACACCGGAGGGGCTTTCTTT. This gives the protein CASRKDTGGAFF.

This clone has more than one count but fewer than ten. The rearrangement uses TRBV6-6 and TRBJ2-2, with TRBD2 identical over 9 bases. The CDR3 runs 14 residues. Unmatched junction bases numbered 0, after V lost 6 bases and J lost 1 base. Germline values: CDR1 MNHNY, CDR2 SVGAGI (reference sequence). The CDR3 sequence is CASRTSGNTGELFF. The CDR3, as DNA: TGTGCCAGCAGGACTAGCGGGAACACCGGGGAGCTGTTTTTT.

The chain recombines TRBV4-1 with TRBJ1-6; TRBD1 aligns across 7 bases. V dropped 5 bases and J dropped 4; count of bases not matched to a gene: 5. This CDR3 contains 15 residues. Germline CDR1 MGHRA, CDR2 YSYEKL. The CDR3 sequence: CASSTQGTYNSPLHF. The CDR3 DNA is TGCGCCAGCAGCACACAGGGGACATATAATTCACCCCTCCACTTT.

The genes are TRBV5-4 and TRBJ2-7; unclear D gene. There are 11 residues in the CDR3. CDR1 and CDR2 (germline): SGHNT, YYREEE (reference sequence). Trimming pared 1 base from V and 6 bases from J, leaving 5 bases between. CDR3 in DNA: TGTGCCAGCAGCTTGTCCAGCGAGCAGTACTTC. It specifies CASSLSSEQYF.

The chain links TRBV6-2 or TRBV6-3 to TRBJ1-2, with 11 bases identical to TRBD1. CDR1 MNHEY and CDR2 SVGEGT come from the germline V gene. Germline trimming cut 4 bases from V and 7 bases from J; bases unmatched to any gene: 5. The CDR3 has 14 amino acids. The CDR3, as DNA: TGTGCCAGCAGTTGGGACAGGGGGTACGGTGGCTACACCTTC. Protein product: CASSWDRGYGGYTF.

This clone was detected only a few times. V and J are TRBV5-1 and TRBJ2-1, with D hard to call. Germline V lookup: CDR1 SGHRS, CDR2 YFSETQ. Trimming pared 2 bases from V and 8 bases from J, leaving 11 bases between. This CDR3 contains 13 residues. The CDR3 here is CASSFQIADEQFF. The CDR3 DNA sequence: TGCGCCAGCAGCTTTCAGATAGCCGATGAGCAGTTCTTC.